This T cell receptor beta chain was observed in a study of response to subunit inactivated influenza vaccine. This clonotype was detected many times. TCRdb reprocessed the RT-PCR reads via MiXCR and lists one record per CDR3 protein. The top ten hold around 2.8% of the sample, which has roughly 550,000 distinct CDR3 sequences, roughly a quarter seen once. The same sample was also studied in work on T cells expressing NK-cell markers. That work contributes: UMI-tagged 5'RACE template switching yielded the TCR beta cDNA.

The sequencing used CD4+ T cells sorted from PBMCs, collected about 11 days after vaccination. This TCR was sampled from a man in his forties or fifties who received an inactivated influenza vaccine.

The CDR3 loop is CASSSPDRLSYEQYF. In nucleotides, the CDR3 is TGTGCCAGCAGTTCTCCAGACAGGTTGAGCTACGAGCAGTACTTC. This chain links TRBV6-2 or TRBV6-3 with TRBJ2-7, with TRBD1 as a possible D gene (6 bases). V lost 4 bases and J lost 3, with 16 bases in between. The CDR3 is 15 residues long. Germline assignment: CDR1 MNHEY and CDR2 SVGEGT.